These 25 T cell receptor beta chains originate from one sample sequenced in a study of beta chain features in type 1 diabetes. The isolated RNA, all of it, was reverse transcribed, so expressed TCRB transcripts were what got sequenced. Sequenced by immunoSEQ multiplex PCR; TCRdb stores in-frame clones only, minus some. The sample records around 250,000 clones, roughly a quarter being singletons. Antigens of these TCRs are unknown. Study-level points and caveats: Type 1 diabetes patients had TCRB CDR3s that were shorter (moderately but significantly so) in all four CD4+ subsets.

Material: naive CD4+ T cells from blood. These receptors originate from a woman in her 30s with type 1 diabetes.

The chain uses TRBV10-3 and TRBJ2-1, with 11 bases identical to TRBD2. The CDR3 is 13 amino acids. V trimming: 11 bases; J trimming: 7 bases; junction bases outside the gene matches: 7. Germline loops: CDR1 ENHRY, CDR2 SYGVKD. DNA of the CDR3: TGTGCCGCCACTAGCGGGAGAAGGAATGAGCAGTTCTTC. Its translation: CAATSGRRNEQFF.

The CDR3 bases are TGTGCCAGCAGCCAAGATCTGGCAGGAAATAACGAGCAGTACTTC. This sequence encodes CASSQDLAGNNEQYF. The gene calls are TRBV14 and TRBJ2-7; D unresolved. Trimming took 0 bases from V and 5 from J, leaving 14 bases between them. CDR1 is SGHDN and CDR2 is FVKESK in the germline V gene. This CDR3 has 15 amino acids.

V and J are TRBV14 and TRBJ1-1; TRBD1 is a possible D gene (5 bases). Trimming took 2 bases from V and 1 from J, leaving 23 bases between them. This CDR3 has 19 residues. The germline gives CDR1 SGHDN, CDR2 FVKESK. CDR3 in DNA: TGTGCCAGCAGCCAACATGATTCAACAGGTCAGAAGACGAACACTGAAGCTTTCTTT. It yields the protein CASSQHDSTGQKTNTEAFF.

This clone was counted a few times. The CDR3 is CASSLRTSGVYNEQFF. For the CDR3, the DNA is TGTGCCAGCAGCTTGCGGACTAGCGGGGTATACAATGAGCAGTTCTTC. This chain uses TRBV5-4 with TRBJ2-1, with TRBD2 matching over 12 bases. The CDR3 has 16 amino acids. The germline gives CDR1 SGHNT, CDR2 YYREEE (reference sequence). J gave up 4 bases and V 1 base, and 3 bases lay outside the gene matches.

The chain links TRBV2 to TRBJ2-7; the match to TRBD2 covers 9 bases. V gave up 8 bases and J gave up 5 bases; unmatched junction bases: 22. The CDR3 is 18 residues long. Germline V gene sequence: CDR1 SNHLY, CDR2 FYNNEI. This CDR3 reads CASSGSRAGGPHLHEQYF. The CDR3 nucleotides read TGTGCCAGCTCAGGATCTAGAGCGGGAGGCCCCCACCTCCACGAGCAGTACTTC.

The CDR3 DNA follows: TGTGCCAGCAGTTTTTCGGACAGGGCTGGCTATGGCTACACCTTC. Amino acid sequence: CASSFSDRAGYGYTF. V is TRBV27 and J is TRBJ1-2, with 8 bases identical to TRBD1. Germline V gene sequence: CDR1 MNHEY, CDR2 SMNVEV (reference sequence). V trimming: 3 bases; J trimming: 4 bases; junction bases outside the gene matches: 7. The CDR3 sequence is 15 residues long.

This clone was picked up a small number of times. The rearrangement joins TRBV30 to TRBJ2-1, with D possibly being TRBD2 (5 bases). V was pared by 2 bases and J by 10 bases, with 15 bases between. The CDR3 contains 13 residues. CDR1 and CDR2 (germline): GTSNPN, SVGIG (reference sequence). The CDR3 sequence: CAWSMWEYGEQFF. The CDR3 nucleotides are TGTGCCTGGAGTATGTGGGAGTACGGGGAGCAGTTCTTC.

The rearrangement links TRBV9 to TRBJ2-7; 15 bases match TRBD2. Unmatched junction bases numbered 10, after V lost 0 bases and J lost 6 bases. This CDR3 spans 18 amino acids. Germline V gives CDR1 SGDLS, CDR2 YYNGEE. CDR3 residues: CASSVGTSGRGPLSEQYF. CDR3 bases: TGTGCCAGCAGCGTAGGGACTAGCGGGAGGGGCCCCCTGAGCGAGCAGTACTTC.

This clone appeared a few times. CDR3 region: CASSLGQGIYEQYF. CDR3 DNA sequence: TGTGCCAGCAGCTTAGGCCAGGGAATCTACGAGCAGTACTTC. The chain has TRBV7-2 and TRBJ2-7; TRBD1 is a possible D gene (5 bases). CDR1 is SGHTA, CDR2 FQGNSA, per germline. V lost 1 base, J lost 3 bases, and 10 bases lay in between. There are 14 residues in the CDR3.

J is TRBJ1-4 and V is TRBV29-1; the match to TRBD1 covers 7 bases. This CDR3 is 14 amino acids long. With V trimmed by 5 bases and J by 4 bases, 7 bases remained unmatched. From germline, CDR1 is SQVTM and CDR2 ANQGSEA. The DNA for the CDR3 is TGCAGCGTTTTCGACAGGGACCATAATGAAAAACTGTTTTTT. This gives the protein CSVFDRDHNEKLFF.

This clone was picked up a small number of times. V usage is TRBV29-1 and J usage is TRBJ1-2; no firm D call. This CDR3 region has 13 residues. Germline V gene sequence: CDR1 SQVTM, CDR2 ANQGSEA. The ends were cut back, 6 bases at V and 1 base at J, with 12 bases in the middle. The CDR3 DNA reads TGCAGCGTGGAACTTATACTTAACTATGGCTACACCTTC. Residues: CSVELILNYGYTF.

The chain carries TRBV19 and TRBJ1-2, with D unclear. Trimming stripped 0 bases from V and 6 bases from J, with 8 bases between. CDR3 length: 13 amino acids. Germline-derived CDR1 and CDR2 are LNHDA and SQIVND (reference sequence). The CDR3 DNA sequence: TGTGCCAGTAGTATAGAAGGGAGCGATGGCTACACCTTC. This sequence encodes CASSIEGSDGYTF.

The chain has TRBV7-2 and TRBJ2-3, with 7 positions matching TRBD2. The CDR3 loop spans 16 amino acids. In germline, CDR1 is SGHTA, CDR2 FQGNSA. With V trimmed by 5 bases and J by 2 bases, 10 bases remained unmatched. CDR3 sequence reads: CASSPHLAAYTDTQYF. For the CDR3, the DNA is TGTGCCAGCAGCCCGCACCTAGCGGCATACACAGATACGCAGTATTTT.

The CDR3: CASSGLAGGSYNEQFF. CDR3 bases: TGTGCCAGCAGCGGACTAGCGGGAGGGTCCTACAATGAGCAGTTCTTC. V gene TRBV28 combines with J gene TRBJ2-1, with 15 bases identical to TRBD2. This CDR3 spans 16 amino acids. The germline CDR1 and CDR2 sequences are MDHEN and SYDVKM. The V segment lost 6 bases and the J segment 1 base; nucleotides outside the gene matches: 1.

This clone was counted only a few times. The gene calls are TRBV29-1 and TRBJ1-4; possibly TRBD1 for D (5 bases). V was clipped by 3 bases and J by 7 bases, with 12 bases between them. CDR1 and CDR2 from the germline V gene are SQVTM and ANQGSEA. The CDR3 runs to 13 residues. The CDR3, as DNA: TGCAGCGTTGACGGGGGTTATGGTGAAAAACTGTTTTTT. As protein: CSVDGGYGEKLFF.

V usage is TRBV7-9 and J usage is TRBJ2-1, with unresolved D. The length of the CDR3 is 11 residues. V lost 4 bases and J 11 bases, leaving 9 bases between the germline ends. From germline, CDR1 is SEHNR and CDR2 FQNEAQ (reference sequence). This chain's CDR3 is CASSYEVQQFF. The CDR3, as DNA: TGTGCCAGCAGCTACGAGGTTCAGCAGTTCTTC.

V gene TRBV19 combines with J gene TRBJ1-2, with 10 bases matching TRBD1. Germline V gives CDR1 LNHDA, CDR2 SQIVND (reference sequence). The CDR3 covers 16 residues. With 3 bases clipped from V and 1 base from J, the junction kept 5 bases outside the gene matches. The CDR3 sequence is CASSIHGTGDNYGYTF. The CDR3 DNA follows: TGTGCCAGTAGTATTCACGGGACAGGGGATAACTATGGCTACACCTTC. Supplemented by reference TRBV19 and TRBJ1-2, the full variable domain reads DGGITQSPKYLFRKEGQNVTLSCEQNLNHDAMYWYRQDPGQGLRLIYYSQIVNDFQKGDIAEGYSVSREKKESFPLTVTSAQKNPTAFYLCASSIHGTGDNYGYTFGSGTRLTVV.

This clone was picked up a small number of times. This chain connects TRBV28 to TRBJ1-2; TRBD1 matches at 8 bases. Looked up from germline, CDR1 is MDHEN and CDR2 is SYDVKM. With 7 bases clipped from V and 0 bases from J, the junction kept 4 bases outside the gene matches. The CDR3 contains 14 residues. This chain's CDR3 is CASKTGEANYGYTF. CDR3 DNA: TGTGCCAGCAAGACAGGGGAAGCTAACTATGGCTACACCTTC.

Here the CDR3 reads CASSVVGTGGTEAFF. CDR3 nucleotides: TGTGCCAGCAGCGTAGTCGGGACAGGGGGCACTGAAGCTTTCTTT. J is TRBJ1-1 and V is TRBV9; TRBD1 matches 11 bases. The CDR3 length is 15 residues. V trimming: 0 bases; J trimming: 4 bases; junction bases outside the gene matches: 2. The germline V gene encodes CDR1 SGDLS and CDR2 YYNGEE. The full variable domain, its missing parts supplied by reference TRBV9 and TRBJ1-1, is DSGVTQTPKHLITATGQRVTLRCSPRSGDLSVYWYQQSLDQGLQFLIQYYNGEERAKGNILERFSAQQFPDLHSELNLSSLELGDSALYFCASSVVGTGGTEAFFGQGTRLTVV.

The gene calls are TRBV5-1 and TRBJ2-3; TRBD2 matches at 15 bases. The CDR3 loop spans 18 amino acids. Germline CDR1 reads SGHRS; CDR2 reads YFSETQ. Unmatched junction bases numbered 6, after V lost 4 bases and J lost 0 bases. The CDR3 reads CASSLAGLAGGSTDTQYF. The CDR3 nucleotides are TGCGCCAGCAGCCTGGCGGGACTAGCGGGAGGAAGCACAGATACGCAGTATTTT.

The chain joins TRBV29-1 to TRBJ2-1, with a possible D match to TRBD1 (7 bases). The CDR3 has 16 residues. Trimming removed 4 bases at V and 1 base at J, with 17 bases between. The germline gives CDR1 SQVTM, CDR2 ANQGSEA. The CDR3 protein is CSVAGQGGASYNEQFF. The CDR3 DNA is TGCAGCGTTGCGGGCCAGGGGGGCGCGTCCTACAATGAGCAGTTCTTC.

The V gene is TRBV4-1, the J gene TRBJ1-1; D is uncertain. The germline V gene encodes CDR1 MGHRA and CDR2 YSYEKL. V was cut by 0 bases and J by 9 bases, with 14 bases left in between. The CDR3 is 14 residues long. CDR3 nucleotide sequence: TGCGCCAGCAGCCAAGAAAGAGTGGGGAGACAAGCTTTCTTT. Its translation is CASSQERVGRQAFF.

This clone was counted a few times. J is TRBJ1-1 and V is TRBV29-1; TRBD1 is a possible D gene (5 bases). The germline V gene has CDR1 SQVTM and CDR2 ANQGSEA. Deletions cut 5 bases from V and 4 bases from J, with 11 bases between. The CDR3 extends over 12 amino acids. This CDR3 is CSVRDSVTEAFF. The CDR3 DNA sequence: TGCAGCGTTCGAGACAGCGTCACTGAAGCTTTCTTT.

The sample holds a few counts of this clone. This chain joins TRBV15 and TRBJ2-1; D might be TRBD2 (6 bases). Trimming took 1 base from V and 3 from J, leaving 10 bases between them. CDR1 and CDR2 from the germline V gene are LNHNV and YYDKDF (reference sequence). CDR3 length equals 15 residues. The CDR3 DNA follows: TGTGCCACCAGCAGAGGATCGGGACTCTACAATGAGCAGTTCTTC. It yields the protein CATSRGSGLYNEQFF.

The rearrangement links TRBV30 to TRBJ1-5; D remains ambiguous. Trimming shortened V by 0 bases and J by 9 bases, and 18 bases separated the two germline ends. The CDR3 runs to 15 residues. Germline values: CDR1 GTSNPN, CDR2 SVGIG (reference sequence). CDR3 nucleotide sequence: TGTGCCTGGAGTGTACATCCGGCCGGAGGAGGGCCCCAGCATTTT. Its translation: CAWSVHPAGGGPQHF.